The 30 T cell receptor beta chains presented below share a single source sample, sequenced in a study of molecular identifiers for immune sequencing clone quantification. TCRdb independently ran MiXCR on the PCR reads; one entry per CDR3 protein. The sample records under 600,000 distinct CDR3 sequences, about a quarter being singletons. Sequenced material: naive CD8+ T cells from blood, with Jurkat cell RNA spiked in. Noted subset: FACS-sorted CD8+CD4-CCR7+CD45RA+ naive T cells. The origin of the receptors is a human donor in good health. Some libraries in this study had Jurkat cell RNA spiked in.

This clonotype was detected ten times or more. This chain joins TRBV9 and TRBJ2-2, with D maybe TRBD2 (6 bases). This CDR3 has 16 amino acids. Germline V gives CDR1 SGDLS, CDR2 YYNGEE. Trimming took off 0 bases at V and 2 bases at J, with 11 bases between the two ends. The CDR3 sequence is CASSVVSGYNTGELFF. The CDR3 bases are TGTGCCAGCAGCGTAGTTAGCGGTTACAACACCGGGGAGCTGTTTTTT.

This clonotype showed up just a few times. The rearrangement links TRBV2 to TRBJ2-7; D is perhaps TRBD1 (5 bases). The length of the CDR3 is 12 residues. Germline CDR1 reads SNHLY; CDR2 reads FYNNEI. V lost 7 bases and J 5 bases, leaving 12 bases between the germline ends. Here the CDR3 reads CASNPGPNEQYF. The CDR3 bases are TGTGCCAGCAATCCAGGGCCCAACGAGCAGTACTTC.

This clonotype was detected a few times. V gene TRBV7-6 combines with J gene TRBJ1-5; D unresolved. Germline CDR1 is SGHVS and CDR2 is FNYEAQ. Trimming pared 1 base from V and 2 bases from J, leaving 6 bases between. CDR3 length: 14 amino acids. The CDR3 coding sequence is TGTGCCAGCAGCTTAGATTGGGGCAATCAGCCCCAGCATTTT. Protein: CASSLDWGNQPQHF.

This clonotype showed up many times. This chain links TRBV4-3 with TRBJ2-3; 9 bases line up with TRBD1. Germline values: CDR1 LGHNA, CDR2 YSLEER. The junction had 7 bases not matched to a gene; V was cut back by 2 bases and J by 4 bases. This CDR3 spans 16 amino acids. CDR3 sequence: CASSQHRDRVADTQYF. The CDR3 DNA reads TGCGCCAGCAGCCAACACAGGGACAGGGTTGCAGATACGCAGTATTTT.

The rearrangement joins TRBV11-2 to TRBJ2-2, with 7 bases aligning to TRBD1. Germline V gene data show CDR1 as SGHAT and CDR2 as FQNNGV. CDR3 length: 16 residues. V was clipped by 5 bases and J by 3 bases; unmatched bases: 9. The CDR3 DNA reads TGTGCCAGCAGCCTAGGGGGCGAGGCTTACACCGGGGAGCTGTTTTTT. As protein: CASSLGGEAYTGELFF. Full variable domain (missing parts from reference TRBV11-2 and TRBJ2-2): EAGVAQSPRYKIIEKRQSVAFWCNPISGHATLYWYQQILGQGPKLLIQFQNNGVVDDSQLPKDRFSAERLKGVDSTLKIQPAKLEDSAVYLCASSLGGEAYTGELFFGEGSRLTVL.

The rearrangement joins TRBV20-1 to TRBJ2-5, with 9 bases identical to TRBD2. V dropped 0 bases and J dropped 5; count of bases not matched to a gene: 13. The V gene's germline CDR1 is DFQATT and CDR2 SNEGSKA (reference sequence). This CDR3 spans 17 amino acids. The DNA for the CDR3 is TGCAGTGCTAGAGAGGGGACACTTGCGGGAGGGGAGGAGACCCAGTACTTC. Residues: CSAREGTLAGGEETQYF.

The chain employs TRBV12-3 or TRBV12-4 and TRBJ2-5, with D perhaps assigned TRBD1 or TRBD2 (7 bases each). V lost 7 bases to trimming and J lost 9 bases, with 21 bases between them. The CDR3 runs to 14 residues. Written as DNA, the CDR3 is TGTGCCAGCATCTGGGAGGGGGCCGAGGAGCCCCAGTACTTC. This codes for CASIWEGAEEPQYF.

In regard to this clonotype: This sequence may be a read error, since a much larger clone differs from it by one base. The J gene is TRBJ2-7, the V gene TRBV7-9, with D maybe TRBD1 (7 bases). This CDR3 contains 14 residues. Germline V CDR1 and CDR2: SEHNR, FQNEAQ (reference sequence). V was cut by 5 bases and J by 2 bases, with 13 bases left in between. CDR3 region: CASSTRGQPYEQYF. In nucleotides, the CDR3 is TGTGCCAGCAGCACGCGGGGACAGCCCTACGAGCAGTACTTC. Full variable domain (outside the CDR3, taken from reference TRBV7-9 and TRBJ2-7): DTGVSQNPRHKITKRGQNVTFRCDPISEHNRLYWYRQTLGQGPEFLTYFQNEAQLEKSRLLSDRFSAERPKGSFSTLEIQRTEQGDSAMYLCASSTRGQPYEQYFGPGTRLTVT.

Comment on this clonotype: A much larger clone differs by one base, so this may be a read error. The CDR3 region is CSVQHGGGPLEQYF. The CDR3 DNA follows: TGCAGCGTTCAGCATGGCGGGGGCCCCCTCGAGCAGTACTTC. The V and J genes are TRBV29-1 and TRBJ2-7; tentative D call: TRBD2 (7 bases). Germline V gives CDR1 SQVTM, CDR2 ANQGSEA. Trimming removed 5 bases at V and 6 bases at J, with 20 bases between. The CDR3 loop spans 14 amino acids.

This rearrangement joins TRBV10-3 to TRBJ1-5; TRBD1 agrees at 9 bases. The CDR3 extends over 15 amino acids. From germline, CDR1 is ENHRY and CDR2 SYGVKD. With V trimmed by 3 bases and J by 7 bases, 7 bases remained unmatched. Here the CDR3 DNA reads TGTGCCATCAGTGAACAGGGGGCGATCGAACAGCCCCAGCATTTT. Protein sequence: CAISEQGAIEQPQHF.

This clonotype was counted many times. The J gene is TRBJ1-1, the V gene TRBV4-3; 10 bases agree with TRBD1. The CDR3 has 15 amino acids. J gave up 7 bases and V 1 base, and 6 bases lay outside the gene matches. Germline CDR1 is LGHNA and CDR2 is YSLEER. The chain's CDR3 is CASSQGTGGEGEAFF. The CDR3 bases are TGCGCCAGCAGCCAAGGGACAGGGGGTGAGGGTGAAGCTTTCTTT.

This clonotype was seen a handful of times. This chain connects TRBV7-9 to TRBJ2-1, with D tentatively TRBD2 (6 bases). Germline CDR1 SEHNR, CDR2 FQNEAQ (reference sequence). The CDR3 is 16 amino acids. V dropped 5 bases and J dropped 0 bases, with 14 bases sitting between them. The CDR3 nucleotides are TGTGCCAGCAGCCCGGGGGATAGGAGCTCCTACAATGAGCAGTTCTTC. This encodes CASSPGDRSSYNEQFF.

Notes on this clonotype: Just one base apart from a much larger clone, this may be a read error. The chain carries TRBV6-5 and TRBJ1-5; a possible D gene is TRBD1 (6 bases). From germline, CDR1 is MNHEY and CDR2 SVGAGI. This CDR3 contains 16 residues. CDR3 in DNA: TGTGGCAGCAGCCTGACAGGTCCCTCCCTTCATCAGCCCCAGCATTTT. Protein product: CGSSLTGPSLHQPQHF.

V and J are TRBV27 and TRBJ2-7; 10 positions match TRBD2. V shed 6 bases and J 4 bases; nucleotides not matched to a gene: 12. Germline lookup yields CDR1 MNHEY and CDR2 SMNVEV (reference sequence). This CDR3 is built from 16 residues. The CDR3 reads CASSPEFSGGKYEQYF. The CDR3 DNA follows: TGTGCCAGCAGCCCCGAATTTAGCGGGGGGAAGTACGAGCAGTACTTC.

This clonotype has a count of ten or more. This chain links TRBV29-1 with TRBJ2-7; possibly TRBD2 for D (5 bases). The V and J ends lost 4 bases and 2 bases respectively, with 12 bases between them. The CDR3 is made up of 13 amino acids. Germline V gene lookup returns CDR1 SQVTM and CDR2 ANQGSEA. CDR3 in DNA: TGCAGCGTTGCCCAAGGAGGCACCTACGAGCAGTACTTC. Protein product: CSVAQGGTYEQYF.

This clonotype was seen repeatedly, ten times or more. The chain employs TRBV6-5 and TRBJ2-7; D is uncertain. Germline CDR1 reads MNHEY; CDR2 reads SVGAGI. V dropped 2 bases and J dropped 2 bases, with 13 bases sitting between them. The CDR3 loop spans 15 amino acids. DNA of the CDR3: TGTGCCAGCAGTTACGAACCAGGTAGTACCTACGAGCAGTACTTC. It yields the protein CASSYEPGSTYEQYF.

This chain joins TRBV20-1 and TRBJ2-3; 8 bases agree with TRBD2. Per germline, CDR1 DFQATT and CDR2 SNEGSKA (reference sequence). The CDR3 loop spans 12 amino acids. Here the CDR3 DNA reads TGCAGGTCGGGGGGGGGGACAGATACGCAGTATTTT. Protein sequence: CRSGGGTDTQYF.

This clonotype was picked up many times. The chain employs TRBV10-1 and TRBJ2-1; D perhaps matches TRBD2 (5 bases). The germline V and J ends were trimmed by 6 bases and 4 bases, with 10 bases remaining between them. The CDR3 runs 13 residues. CDR1 and CDR2 from the germline V gene are WNHNN and SYGVQD (reference sequence). Here the CDR3 DNA reads TGCGCCAGCAGCCCCAGAGGGTACAATGAGCAGTTCTTC. Protein: CASSPRGYNEQFF.

This clonotype was counted at least ten times. CDR3 loop: CASRIQTGVNTEAFF. The CDR3 nucleotides read TGTGCCAGCAGAATCCAGACAGGGGTGAACACTGAAGCTTTCTTT. V and J are TRBV6-5 and TRBJ1-1; 8 positions match TRBD1. V lost 6 bases to trimming and J lost 0 bases; unmatched junction nucleotides: 6. Looked up from germline, CDR1 is MNHEY and CDR2 is SVGAGI. There are 15 residues in the CDR3.

Ten or more counts support this clonotype. The chain recombines TRBV5-6 with TRBJ2-1; a possible D gene is TRBD2 (5 bases). V was clipped by 0 bases and J by 7 bases, with 20 bases between them. Germline V CDR1 and CDR2: SGHDT, YYEEEE. This CDR3 comprises 17 residues. This chain's CDR3 is CASSLAENPWPGNEQFF. For the CDR3, the DNA is TGTGCCAGCAGCTTGGCCGAAAATCCTTGGCCGGGGAATGAGCAGTTCTTC.

This clonotype was found many times. V gene TRBV24-1 combines with J gene TRBJ2-1; TRBD2 might be the D (6 bases). The V end lost 4 bases, the J end lost 5 bases, and 11 bases lay between the germline ends. The germline gives CDR1 KGHDR, CDR2 SFDVKD. The CDR3 loop spans 14 amino acids. The CDR3 sequence is CATSDWTNNNEQFF. The CDR3 nucleotides read TGTGCCACCAGTGACTGGACTAACAACAATGAGCAGTTCTTC.

The chain recombines TRBV9 with TRBJ1-5; unclear D gene. Looked up from germline, CDR1 is SGDLS and CDR2 is YYNGEE. Trimming removed 0 bases at V and 6 bases at J, with 13 bases between. This CDR3 comprises 15 residues. The CDR3 DNA follows: TGTGCCAGCAGCGTAGGTTGGGGAGGAGGTCAGCCCCAGCATTTT. Amino acid sequence: CASSVGWGGGQPQHF.

The V gene is TRBV12-3 or TRBV12-4, the J gene TRBJ1-4, with TRBD1 as a possible D gene (6 bases). The CDR3 has 14 amino acids. V was cut by 3 bases and J by 7 bases, with 12 bases left in between. This CDR3 is CASSFGGRGEKLFF. CDR3 sequence (DNA): TGTGCCAGCAGTTTCGGGGGGCGCGGTGAAAAACTGTTTTTT.

This clonotype was picked up many times. This sequence joins TRBV7-9 and TRBJ2-7; D is ambiguous. This CDR3 region has 14 residues. The V gene lost 1 base and the J gene lost 4 bases, with 11 bases spanning the gap. The germline CDR1 and CDR2 sequences are SEHNR and FQNEAQ (reference sequence). CDR3 sequence (DNA): TGTGCCAGCAGCTTAGAAGTCAGGAGATACGAGCAGTACTTC. Protein product: CASSLEVRRYEQYF.

This clonotype was picked up a small number of times. This chain uses TRBV9 with TRBJ1-2; D may be TRBD1 (5 bases). The CDR3 runs to 15 residues. Germline lookup yields CDR1 SGDLS and CDR2 YYNGEE. Trimming took off 4 bases at V and 7 bases at J, with 20 bases between the two ends. CDR3 amino acids: CASSLGGGTFFGYTF. Written as DNA, the CDR3 is TGTGCCAGCAGCCTGGGGGGGGGTACTTTTTTTGGCTACACCTTC.

On this clonotype itself: Possible read error: a much larger clone is one base away. This chain joins TRBV3-1 and TRBJ2-7; D ambiguous. Germline V gene data show CDR1 as LGHDT and CDR2 as YNNKEL (reference sequence). The V end was cut by 9 bases, the J end by 3 bases, with 12 bases between. This CDR3 contains 12 residues. CDR3 loop: CASQEPHYEQYF. The CDR3 DNA reads TGTGCCAGTCAGGAGCCCCACTACGAGCAGTACTTC.

This rearrangement joins TRBV4-1 to TRBJ2-7; D not certain. CDR1 is MGHRA and CDR2 is YSYEKL in the germline V gene. V lost 0 bases to trimming and J lost 0 bases, with 12 bases between them. The CDR3 length is 16 residues. CDR3 loop: CASSQERYSSSYEQYF. DNA for the CDR3: TGCGCCAGCAGCCAAGAACGGTATTCTAGCTCCTACGAGCAGTACTTC.

A few counts support this clonotype. The chain employs TRBV19 and TRBJ2-3, with 12 bases identical to TRBD2. The germline V gene has CDR1 LNHDA and CDR2 SQIVND (reference sequence). Trimming took 5 bases from V and 9 from J; bases not matched to a gene: 12. This CDR3 has 16 residues. The CDR3 is CASSPGTSGPPGTQYF. In DNA, the CDR3 is TGTGCCAGTAGTCCGGGGACTAGCGGGCCCCCCGGGACGCAGTATTTT.

This clonotype was counted many times. The J gene is TRBJ2-3, the V gene TRBV6-5; D is perhaps TRBD2 (6 bases). The CDR3 runs 13 residues. V was cut by 5 bases and J by 4 bases, with 10 bases left in between. The germline gives CDR1 MNHEY, CDR2 SVGAGI. In DNA form, the CDR3 reads TGTGCCAGCAGTCTGACTAGTTCAGATACGCAGTATTTT. This codes for CASSLTSSDTQYF.

In its sample, this clonotype was seen many times. The chain joins TRBV7-9 to TRBJ2-7, with D tentatively TRBD2 (6 bases). V was pared by 5 bases and J by 5 bases, with 10 bases between. CDR1 SEHNR and CDR2 FQNEAQ come from the germline V gene (reference sequence). The CDR3 loop spans 12 amino acids. Written as DNA, the CDR3 is TGTGCCAGCAGCCCGTGGGGGGACGAGCAGTACTTC. The encoded protein is CASSPWGDEQYF.